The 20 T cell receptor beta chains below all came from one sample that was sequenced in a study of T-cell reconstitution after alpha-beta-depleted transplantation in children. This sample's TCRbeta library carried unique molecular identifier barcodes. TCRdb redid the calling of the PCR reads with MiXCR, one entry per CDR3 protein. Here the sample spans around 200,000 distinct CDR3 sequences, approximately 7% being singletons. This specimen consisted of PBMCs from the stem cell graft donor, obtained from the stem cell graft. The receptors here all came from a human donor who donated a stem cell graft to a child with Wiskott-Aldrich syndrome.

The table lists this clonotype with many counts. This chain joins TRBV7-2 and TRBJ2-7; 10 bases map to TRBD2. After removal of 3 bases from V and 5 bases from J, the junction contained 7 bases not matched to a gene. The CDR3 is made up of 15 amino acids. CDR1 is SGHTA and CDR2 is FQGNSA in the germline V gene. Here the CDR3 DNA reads TGTGCCAGCAGCTTTGTAGCGGGAGGAAGGGACGAGCAGTACTTC. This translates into CASSFVAGGRDEQYF. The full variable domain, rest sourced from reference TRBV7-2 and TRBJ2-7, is GAGVSQSPSNKVTEKGKDVELRCDPISGHTALYWYRQSLGQGLEFLIYFQGNSAPDKSGLPSDRFSAERTGGSVSTLTIQRTQQEDSAVYLCASSFVAGGRDEQYFGPGTRLTVT.

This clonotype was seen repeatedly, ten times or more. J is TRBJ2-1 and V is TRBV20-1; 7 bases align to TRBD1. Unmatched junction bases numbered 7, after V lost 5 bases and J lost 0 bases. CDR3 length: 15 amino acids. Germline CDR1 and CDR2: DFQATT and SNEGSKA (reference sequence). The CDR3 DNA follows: TGCAGTGCTTCCCGCCGGGACAGCTCCTACAATGAGCAGTTCTTC. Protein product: CSASRRDSSYNEQFF.

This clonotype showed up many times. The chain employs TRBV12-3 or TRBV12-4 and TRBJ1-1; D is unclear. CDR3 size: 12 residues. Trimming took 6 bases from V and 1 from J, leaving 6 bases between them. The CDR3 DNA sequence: TGTGCCAGCAGAACAGCGAACACTGAAGCTTTCTTT. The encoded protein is CASRTANTEAFF.

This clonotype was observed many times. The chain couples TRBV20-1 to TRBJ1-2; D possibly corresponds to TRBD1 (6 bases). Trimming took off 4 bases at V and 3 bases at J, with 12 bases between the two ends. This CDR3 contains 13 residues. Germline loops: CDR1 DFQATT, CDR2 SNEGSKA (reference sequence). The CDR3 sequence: CSATSGAHYGYTF. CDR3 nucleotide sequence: TGCAGTGCTACGTCAGGGGCTCACTATGGCTACACCTTC.

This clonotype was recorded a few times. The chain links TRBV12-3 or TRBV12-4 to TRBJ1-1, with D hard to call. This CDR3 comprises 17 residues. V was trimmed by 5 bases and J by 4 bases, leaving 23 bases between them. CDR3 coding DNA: TGTGCCAGCAGTGACGGACGACTTGGCGATCTGGGCACTGAAGCTTTCTTT. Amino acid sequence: CASSDGRLGDLGTEAFF.

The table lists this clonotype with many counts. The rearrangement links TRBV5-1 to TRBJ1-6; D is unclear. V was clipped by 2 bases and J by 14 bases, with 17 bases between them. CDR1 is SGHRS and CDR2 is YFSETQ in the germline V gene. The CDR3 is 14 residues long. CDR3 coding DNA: TGCGCCAGCAGCTTAAAATTCTCGGAGGGCACCCTCCACTTT. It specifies CASSLKFSEGTLHF.

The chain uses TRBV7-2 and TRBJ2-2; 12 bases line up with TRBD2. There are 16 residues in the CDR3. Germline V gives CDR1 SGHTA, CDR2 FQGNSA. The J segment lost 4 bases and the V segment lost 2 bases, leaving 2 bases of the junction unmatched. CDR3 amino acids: CASSLTSGRPTGELFF. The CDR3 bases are TGTGCCAGCAGCTTAACTAGCGGGAGGCCCACCGGGGAGCTGTTTTTT. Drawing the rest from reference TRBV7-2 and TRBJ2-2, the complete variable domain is GAGVSQSPSNKVTEKGKDVELRCDPISGHTALYWYRQSLGQGLEFLIYFQGNSAPDKSGLPSDRFSAERTGGSVSTLTIQRTQQEDSAVYLCASSLTSGRPTGELFFGEGSRLTVL.

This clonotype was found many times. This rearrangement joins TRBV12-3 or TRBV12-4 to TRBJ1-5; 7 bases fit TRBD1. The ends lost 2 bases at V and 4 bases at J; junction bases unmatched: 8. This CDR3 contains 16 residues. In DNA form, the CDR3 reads TGTGCCAGCAGTTTACATGCAGGACAGGTTAATCAGCCCCAGCATTTT. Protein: CASSLHAGQVNQPQHF.

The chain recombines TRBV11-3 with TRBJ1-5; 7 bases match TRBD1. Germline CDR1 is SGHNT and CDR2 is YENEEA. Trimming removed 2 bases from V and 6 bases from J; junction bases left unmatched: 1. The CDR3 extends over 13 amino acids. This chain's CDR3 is CASSLRQGQPQHF. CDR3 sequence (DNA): TGTGCCAGCAGCTTAAGACAGGGTCAGCCCCAGCATTTT.

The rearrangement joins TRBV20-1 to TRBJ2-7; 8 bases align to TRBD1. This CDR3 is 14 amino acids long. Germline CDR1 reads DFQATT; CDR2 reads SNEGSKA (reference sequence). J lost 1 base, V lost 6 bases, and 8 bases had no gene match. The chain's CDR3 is CSASNRGESYEQYF. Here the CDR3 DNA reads TGCAGTGCATCAAACAGGGGGGAATCCTACGAGCAGTACTTC.

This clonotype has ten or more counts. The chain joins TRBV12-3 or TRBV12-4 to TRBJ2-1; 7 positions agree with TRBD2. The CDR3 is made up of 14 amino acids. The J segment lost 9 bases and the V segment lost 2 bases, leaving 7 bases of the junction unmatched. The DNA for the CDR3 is TGTGCCAGCAGTTTACTGGGGCGGGGGATTGAGCAGTTCTTC. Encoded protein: CASSLLGRGIEQFF.

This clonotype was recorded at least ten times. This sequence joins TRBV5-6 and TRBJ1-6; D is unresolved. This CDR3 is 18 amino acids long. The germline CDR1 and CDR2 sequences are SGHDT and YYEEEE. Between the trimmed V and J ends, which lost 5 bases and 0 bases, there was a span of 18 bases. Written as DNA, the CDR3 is TGTGCCAGCAGTTCCTGGAGGCAGACTCCCTCCTATAATTCACCCCTCCACTTT. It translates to CASSSWRQTPSYNSPLHF. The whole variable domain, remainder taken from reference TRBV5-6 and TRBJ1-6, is DAGVTQSPTHLIKTRGQQVTLRCSPKSGHDTVSWYQQALGQGPQFIFQYYEEEERQRGNFPDRFSGHQFPNYSSELNVNALLLGDSALYLCASSSWRQTPSYNSPLHFGNGTRLTVT.

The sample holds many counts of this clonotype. DNA for the CDR3: TGCGCCAGCAGCCAAGAAAGGGGGACCTACGAGCAGTACTTC. Translating it yields CASSQERGTYEQYF. The genes are TRBV4-1 and TRBJ2-7; TRBD1 might be the D (6 bases). There are 14 residues in the CDR3. Germline CDR1 reads MGHRA; CDR2 reads YSYEKL. Trimming took 0 bases from V and 2 from J, leaving 8 bases between them.

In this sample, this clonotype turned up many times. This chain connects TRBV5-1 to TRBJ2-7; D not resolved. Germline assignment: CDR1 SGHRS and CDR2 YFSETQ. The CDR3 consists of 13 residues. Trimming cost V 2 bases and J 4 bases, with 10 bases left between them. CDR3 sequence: CASSLPTEYEQYF. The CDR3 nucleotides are TGCGCCAGCAGCTTACCTACAGAATACGAGCAGTACTTC.

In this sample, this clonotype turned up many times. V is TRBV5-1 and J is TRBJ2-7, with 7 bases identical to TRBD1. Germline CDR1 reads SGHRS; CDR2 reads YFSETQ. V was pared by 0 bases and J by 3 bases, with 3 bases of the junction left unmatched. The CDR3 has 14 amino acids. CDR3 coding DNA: TGCGCCAGCAGCTTGGCCAGGGGGAACTACGAGCAGTACTTC. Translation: CASSLARGNYEQYF.

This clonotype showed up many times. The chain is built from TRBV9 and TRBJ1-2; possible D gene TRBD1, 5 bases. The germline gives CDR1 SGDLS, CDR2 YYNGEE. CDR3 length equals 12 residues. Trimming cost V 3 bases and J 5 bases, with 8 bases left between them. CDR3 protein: CASSDQGYGYTF. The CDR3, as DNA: TGTGCCAGCAGCGATCAGGGTTATGGCTACACCTTC.

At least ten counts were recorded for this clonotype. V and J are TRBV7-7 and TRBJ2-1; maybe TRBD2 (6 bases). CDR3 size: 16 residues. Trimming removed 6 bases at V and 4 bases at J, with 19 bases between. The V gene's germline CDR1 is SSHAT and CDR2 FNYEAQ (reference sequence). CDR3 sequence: CASSLGTSSPYNEQFF. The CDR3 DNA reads TGTGCCAGCAGTCTCGGAACTAGCTCCCCTTACAATGAGCAGTTCTTC.

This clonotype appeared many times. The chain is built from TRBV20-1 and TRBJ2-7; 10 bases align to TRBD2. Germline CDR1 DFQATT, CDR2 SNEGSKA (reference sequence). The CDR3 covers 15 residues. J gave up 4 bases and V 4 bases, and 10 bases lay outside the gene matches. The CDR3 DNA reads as TGCAGTGCTATAAGAGCTAGCGGGAGCGAGTACGAGCAGTACTTC. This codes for CSAIRASGSEYEQYF.

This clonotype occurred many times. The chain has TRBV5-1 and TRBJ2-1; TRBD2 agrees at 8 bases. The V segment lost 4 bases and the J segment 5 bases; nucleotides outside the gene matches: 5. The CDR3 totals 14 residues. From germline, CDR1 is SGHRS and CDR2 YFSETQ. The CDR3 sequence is CASSLTSGNNEQFF. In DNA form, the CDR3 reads TGCGCCAGCAGCCTTACTAGCGGCAACAATGAGCAGTTCTTC.

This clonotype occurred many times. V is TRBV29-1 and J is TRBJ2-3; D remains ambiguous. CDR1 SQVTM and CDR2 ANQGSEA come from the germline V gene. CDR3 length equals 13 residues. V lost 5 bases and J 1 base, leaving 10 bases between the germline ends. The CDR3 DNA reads TGCAGCGTTCCAAATACAGGCACAGATACGCAGTATTTT. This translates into CSVPNTGTDTQYF.